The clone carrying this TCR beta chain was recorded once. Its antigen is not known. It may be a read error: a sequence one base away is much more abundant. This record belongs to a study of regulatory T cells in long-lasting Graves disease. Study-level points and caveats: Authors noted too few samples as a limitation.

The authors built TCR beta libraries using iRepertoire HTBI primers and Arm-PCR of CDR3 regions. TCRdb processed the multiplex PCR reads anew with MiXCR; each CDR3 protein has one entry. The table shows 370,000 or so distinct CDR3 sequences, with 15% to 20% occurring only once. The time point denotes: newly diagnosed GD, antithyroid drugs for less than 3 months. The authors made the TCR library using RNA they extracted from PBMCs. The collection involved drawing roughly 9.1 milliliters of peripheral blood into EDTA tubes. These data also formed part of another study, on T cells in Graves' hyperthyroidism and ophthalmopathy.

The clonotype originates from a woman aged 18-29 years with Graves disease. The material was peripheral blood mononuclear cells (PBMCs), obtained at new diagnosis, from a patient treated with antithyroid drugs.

CDR3 nucleotide sequence: TGTGCCAGCAGCTTTACGGGAGAGGTGGAGGCCCAGTACTTC. Translation: CASSFTGEVEAQYF. The genes are TRBV7-9 and TRBJ2-1, with a weak D call TRBD2 (6 bases). The J call may be in error: the DNA end matches TRBJ2-5 better. Germline V gives CDR1 SEHNR, CDR2 FQNEAQ (reference sequence). This CDR3 has 14 residues.